This T cell receptor (beta chain) was profiled in a study of identical twins. Study results and limitations: Monozygotic twin pairs showed more out-of-frame TCR alpha sharing than models estimated.

Details on this clonotype: Its antigen is not known.

TCRdb redid the calling of the 5' RACE reads with MiXCR, one entry per CDR3 protein. This sample has about 570,000 distinct CDR3 sequences, with more than 9% found just once. This same sample was also taken into another study, of yellow fever vaccine responses in identical twins.

Material for sequencing was PBMCs. The TCR sequence derives from a woman aged 18 to 35 in good health.

CDR3 region: CAISADGGGITYNEQFF. The CDR3 DNA reads TGTGCCATCAGCGCAGACGGTGGCGGGATTACCTACAATGAGCAGTTCTTC. This sequence joins TRBV10-3 and TRBJ2-1, with D possibly matching TRBD2 (6 bases). CDR1 is ENHRY and CDR2 is SYGVKD in the germline V gene. Trimming took off 6 bases at V and 2 bases at J, with 20 bases between the two ends. The CDR3 is 17 amino acids.